Below, 20 T cell receptor beta chains from the same sample are listed, as sequenced in a study of regulatory and conventional T cells in RAG deficiency. Sequenced by immunoSEQ multiplex PCR; TCRdb stores in-frame clones only, minus some. This sample has 20,000 to 25,000 clones; 95% to 97% occur once, and the top ten carry around 1.4%. The sorted conventional CD4+ T cells were CD25-low and CD127-high, with genomic DNA sequenced. This same sample was also taken into another study, of regulatory T cells. That publication notes: Amplification used 52 TRBV primers and 13 TRBJ primers.

The sequenced sample was CD25- CD4+ T cells sorted from blood. The receptors were gathered from a human donor in good health.

The J gene is TRBJ2-7, the V gene TRBV30; TRBD1 might be the D (6 bases). V was pared by 4 bases and J by 5 bases, with 21 bases between. Germline CDR1 and CDR2: GTSNPN and SVGIG (reference sequence). The CDR3 consists of 15 residues. The CDR3 coding sequence is TGTGCCTGGATCTCAGGGGCAGGGTTTGCCCACGAGCAGTACTTC. Encoded protein: CAWISGAGFAHEQYF.

This rearrangement joins TRBV7-9 to TRBJ1-2, with 9 nucleotides matching TRBD1. The CDR3 is made up of 16 amino acids. Trimming took 3 bases from V and 4 from J; bases not matched to a gene: 9. Per the germline V gene, CDR1 is SEHNR and CDR2 is FQNEAQ (reference sequence). CDR3 sequence: CASSLTRTGDGYGYTF. The CDR3 region has the DNA TGTGCCAGCAGCTTGACCCGGACAGGGGATGGCTATGGCTACACCTTC. Looking up the rest from reference TRBV7-9 and TRBJ1-2 gives the full variable domain: DTGVSQNPRHKITKRGQNVTFRCDPISEHNRLYWYRQTLGQGPEFLTYFQNEAQLEKSRLLSDRFSAERPKGSFSTLEIQRTEQGDSAMYLCASSLTRTGDGYGYTFGSGTRLTVV.

The CDR3 DNA reads TGCAGTGGACTAGCGACGTTTGAGCAGTTCTTC. Its protein product is CSGLATFEQFF. The rearrangement links TRBV20-1 to TRBJ2-1, with 8 bases matching TRBD2. Germline V gene sequence: CDR1 DFQATT, CDR2 SNEGSKA (reference sequence). This CDR3 has 11 amino acids. V was pared by 7 bases and J by 9 bases, with 5 bases of the junction left unmatched.

The rearrangement uses TRBV6-5 and TRBJ1-1; D is uncertain. Trimming took 0 bases from V and 6 from J, leaving 8 bases between them. Per the germline V gene, CDR1 is MNHEY and CDR2 is SVGAGI. CDR3 length: 13 residues. The DNA of the CDR3 is TGTGCCAGCAGTTACTCTTGGCAGTCTGAAGCTTTCTTT. It yields the protein CASSYSWQSEAFF.

This chain links TRBV15 with TRBJ2-5; 11 positions agree with TRBD2. This CDR3 is built from 16 residues. The J segment lost 3 bases and the V segment lost 8 bases, leaving 11 bases of the junction unmatched. Germline CDR1 and CDR2: LNHNV and YYDKDF (reference sequence). The CDR3 spells CATARASGGTKETQYF. CDR3 DNA: TGTGCCACCGCAAGGGCTAGCGGGGGGACTAAAGAGACCCAGTACTTC.

The V gene is TRBV28, the J gene TRBJ1-2, with TRBD1 as a possible D gene (5 bases). This CDR3 has 15 residues. From germline, CDR1 is MDHEN and CDR2 SYDVKM. With 8 bases removed from V and 0 bases from J, the gap between germline ends came to 16 bases. CDR3 region: CASLFRGGANYGYTF. The DNA for the CDR3 is TGTGCCAGCCTCTTTCGGGGGGGAGCTAACTATGGCTACACCTTC.

The chain couples TRBV27 to TRBJ1-2; 8 bases are shared with TRBD1. V lost 3 bases and J lost 5; bases outside the gene matches: 2. The CDR3 runs to 13 residues. The germline CDR1 and CDR2 sequences are MNHEY and SMNVEV (reference sequence). CDR3 loop: CASSFRTGYGYTF. The CDR3 DNA is TGTGCCAGCAGTTTTAGGACAGGGTATGGCTACACCTTC.

The chain joins TRBV7-2 to TRBJ2-2, with D maybe TRBD1 (6 bases). This CDR3 is 15 amino acids long. Germline V CDR1 and CDR2: SGHTA, FQGNSA. Trimming left V 2 bases short and J 5 bases short, with 12 bases between. The CDR3 loop reads CASSLSVTGTGELFF. The CDR3 DNA sequence: TGTGCCAGCAGCTTATCCGTCACAGGGACCGGGGAGCTGTTTTTT. The full variable domain, completed using reference TRBV7-2 and TRBJ2-2, is GAGVSQSPSNKVTEKGKDVELRCDPISGHTALYWYRQSLGQGLEFLIYFQGNSAPDKSGLPSDRFSAERTGGSVSTLTIQRTQQEDSAVYLCASSLSVTGTGELFFGEGSRLTVL.

This sequence joins TRBV6-5 and TRBJ1-4; 10 nucleotides line up with TRBD1. The CDR3 totals 15 residues. CDR1 is MNHEY and CDR2 is SVGAGI in the germline V gene. The V gene end was trimmed by 6 bases and the J gene end by 6 bases; junction bases not matched to a gene: 7. In DNA form, the CDR3 reads TGTGCCAGCAGATCACCCGGGACAGGGGATGAAAAACTGTTTTTT. Translating it yields CASRSPGTGDEKLFF.

J is TRBJ2-5 and V is TRBV2, with D uncertain. Between the trimmed V and J ends, which lost 5 bases and 2 bases, there was a span of 9 bases. From germline, CDR1 is SNHLY and CDR2 FYNNEI. The CDR3 contains 13 residues. CDR3 DNA sequence: TGTGCCAGCAGTTTGAGACTGCAAGAGACCCAGTACTTC. Protein product: CASSLRLQETQYF.

A few counts support this clone. The chain is built from TRBV9 and TRBJ1-3; 10 bases agree with TRBD1. The CDR3 loop spans 17 amino acids. V lost 1 base and J lost 1; bases outside the gene matches: 5. Germline assignment: CDR1 SGDLS and CDR2 YYNGEE. CDR3 DNA: TGTGCCAGCAGCGTAACGGGACAGGGGAATTCTGGAAACACCATATATTTT. This gives the protein CASSVTGQGNSGNTIYF.

The chain employs TRBV13 and TRBJ1-1; tentative D call: TRBD1 (5 bases). The CDR3 contains 17 residues. Germline loops: CDR1 PRHDT, CDR2 FYEKMQ (reference sequence). The ends were cut back, 3 bases at V and 7 bases at J, with 24 bases in the middle. Here the CDR3 DNA reads TGTGCCAGCAGCTTCACAACAAAAAACAGACAGACCCTTGAAGCTTTCTTT. It codes for CASSFTTKNRQTLEAFF. The full variable domain, with the rest looked up from reference TRBV13 and TRBJ1-1, is AAGVIQSPRHLIKEKRETATLKCYPIPRHDTVYWYQQGPGQDPQFLISFYEKMQSDKGSIPDRFSAQQFSDYHSELNMSSLELGDSALYFCASSFTTKNRQTLEAFFGQGTRLTVV.

The chain links TRBV2 to TRBJ1-3; 10 bases are shared with TRBD1. The CDR3 extends over 15 amino acids. V gave up 4 bases and J gave up 1 base; unmatched junction bases: 1. CDR1 is SNHLY and CDR2 is FYNNEI in the germline V gene. CDR3 sequence reads: CASSGTGGSGNTIYF. Here the CDR3 DNA reads TGTGCCAGCAGTGGGACAGGGGGTTCTGGAAACACCATATATTTT.

This chain links TRBV29-1 with TRBJ1-2, with TRBD1 matching over 7 bases. The CDR3 is 14 amino acids. V was clipped by 6 bases and J by 1 base; unmatched bases: 8. CDR1 SQVTM and CDR2 ANQGSEA come from the germline V gene. This CDR3 reads CSVPSRGNNYGYTF. In nucleotides, the CDR3 is TGCAGCGTCCCCTCCAGGGGGAATAACTATGGCTACACCTTC.

V and J are TRBV16 and TRBJ1-5; possible D gene TRBD1, 5 bases. There are 13 residues in the CDR3. V dropped 5 bases and J dropped 1 base, with 6 bases sitting between them. CDR1 and CDR2 (germline): KGHSY, FQNENV. The CDR3 coding sequence is TGTGCCAGCAGCAACAGGAGCAATCAGCCCCAGCATTTT. It yields the protein CASSNRSNQPQHF.

The chain links TRBV30 to TRBJ1-1; 7 nucleotides align to TRBD1. The CDR3 covers 15 residues. Germline V CDR1 and CDR2: GTSNPN, SVGIG (reference sequence). The V gene end was trimmed by 2 bases and the J gene end by 0 bases; junction bases not matched to a gene: 6. The CDR3 region is CAWSPPDRLNTEAFF. The CDR3 nucleotides read TGTGCCTGGAGTCCTCCGGACAGGTTGAACACTGAAGCTTTCTTT.

The V gene is TRBV27, the J gene TRBJ1-2; D perhaps matches TRBD1 (5 bases). CDR3 length equals 14 residues. Germline V gene data show CDR1 as MNHEY and CDR2 as SMNVEV (reference sequence). Trimming stripped 2 bases from V and 6 bases from J, with 13 bases between. The DNA for the CDR3 is TGTGCCAGCAGTTTAAACCAGGGTATCGATGGCTACACCTTC. The encoded protein is CASSLNQGIDGYTF.

This sequence joins TRBV6-5 and TRBJ1-3; D is perhaps TRBD1 (5 bases). The CDR3 contains 14 residues. The germline V and J ends were trimmed by 0 bases and 6 bases, with 9 bases remaining between them. CDR1 and CDR2 (germline): MNHEY, SVGAGI. The CDR3 reads CASSYSGGANTIYF. Here the CDR3 DNA reads TGTGCCAGCAGTTACTCCGGGGGAGCAAACACCATATATTTT.

The chain has TRBV7-9 and TRBJ1-6, with 9 bases aligning to TRBD1. This CDR3 region has 15 residues. J lost 10 bases, V lost 3 bases, and 7 bases had no gene match. Germline V gives CDR1 SEHNR, CDR2 FQNEAQ (reference sequence). The CDR3 reads CASSLGDRVASPLHF. The CDR3, as DNA: TGTGCCAGCAGCTTGGGGGACAGGGTGGCCTCACCCCTCCACTTT.

The chain uses TRBV6-1 and TRBJ2-3; D might be TRBD2 (6 bases). V lost 2 bases and J 1 base, leaving 10 bases between the germline ends. The germline V gene has CDR1 MNHNS and CDR2 SASEGT. The CDR3 is 15 amino acids. For the CDR3, the DNA is TGTGCCAGCAGTGAATACCCTAGCGGCACAGATACGCAGTATTTT. It encodes CASSEYPSGTDTQYF.